A selection of T cell receptor beta chains follows, all from one sample in a study of immune evolution from preneoplasia to lung adenocarcinoma. The table came from immunoSEQ multiplex PCR; TCRdb's copy has only in-frame clones and leaves some out. The sample lists 12,000 to 15,000 clones, 65% to 90% occurring once. Sequenced input: FFPE lung adenocarcinoma in situ tissue. The receptors were gathered from an older donor with lung adenocarcinoma. Each CDR3 is given with its conserved first and last residue. The order of the fields is V gene, D gene, clone size, J gene, CDR3 DNA, CDR3 protein. The D gene is left open where the match is weak. The size entry is marked missing in some rows and otherwise reads once, few, many or a size class.

v_gene: TRBV19
d_gene: -
abundance: -
j_gene: TRBJ1-5
CDR3nt: TGTGCCAGTAATGACCCGAGGGGTTATAGCAATCAGCCCCAGCATTTT
CDR3aa: CASNDPRGYSNQPQHF

v_gene: TRBV9
d_gene: TRBD1
abundance: -
j_gene: TRBJ2-3
CDR3nt: TGTGCCAGCAGCGACTCCGGGACAGGGGGAGATACGCAGTATTTT
CDR3aa: CASSDSGTGGDTQYF

v_gene: TRBV6-1
d_gene: -
abundance: -
j_gene: TRBJ2-5
CDR3nt: TGTGCCAGCAGTGAAGAGGCGTTTCGGCAAGAGACCCAGTACTTC
CDR3aa: CASSEEAFRQETQYF

v_gene: TRBV20-1
d_gene: -
abundance: -
j_gene: TRBJ2-1
CDR3nt: TGCAGTGGCTCCATCAATGAGCAGTTCTTC
CDR3aa: CSGSINEQFF

v_gene: TRBV30
d_gene: -
abundance: few
j_gene: TRBJ1-1
CDR3nt: TGTGCCTGGACCAGAGGGGGGCCCCAGATGAACACTGAAGCTTTCTTT
CDR3aa: CAWTRGGPQMNTEAFF

v_gene: TRBV30
d_gene: -
abundance: -
j_gene: TRBJ1-4
CDR3nt: TGTGCCTGGAGTGTCCGTTGGGGGGGGCGCAATGAAAAACTGTTTTTT
CDR3aa: CAWSVRWGGRNEKLFF

v_gene: TRBV28
d_gene: TRBD2
abundance: -
j_gene: TRBJ2-7
CDR3nt: TGTGCCAGCATCGGGAGGACCCCGTCGGGGTACGAGCAGTACTTC
CDR3aa: CASIGRTPSGYEQYF

v_gene: TRBV13
d_gene: -
abundance: -
j_gene: TRBJ1-1
CDR3nt: TGTGCCAGCACGGGACACTCACCCATGAACACTGAAGCTTTCTTT
CDR3aa: CASTGHSPMNTEAFF

v_gene: TRBV7-8
d_gene: -
abundance: -
j_gene: TRBJ1-1
CDR3nt: TGTGCCAGCAGGACCGGGGGGGGGTCCACTGAAGCTTTCTTT
CDR3aa: CASRTGGGSTEAFF

v_gene: TRBV7-2
d_gene: TRBD1
abundance: -
j_gene: TRBJ1-1
CDR3nt: TGTGCCAGCAGCCCTCAGACAGGGTTAAACACTGAAGCTTTCTTT
CDR3aa: CASSPQTGLNTEAFF

v_gene: TRBV6-6
d_gene: -
abundance: few
j_gene: TRBJ1-2
CDR3nt: TGTGCCAGCAGTTACCCGAGGGGGAACTCGGGCTATGGCTACACCTTC
CDR3aa: CASSYPRGNSGYGYTF

v_gene: TRBV7-9
d_gene: -
abundance: -
j_gene: TRBJ2-2
CDR3nt: TGTGCCAGCAGCTTACTCAGGGCGAACACCGGGGAGCTGTTTTTT
CDR3aa: CASSLLRANTGELFF

v_gene: TRBV29-1
d_gene: -
abundance: -
j_gene: TRBJ2-2
CDR3nt: TGCAGCGTTGAGAACAGGGAGGCCGGGGAGCTGTTTTTT
CDR3aa: CSVENREAGELFF

v_gene: TRBV10-1
d_gene: -
abundance: -
j_gene: TRBJ1-3
CDR3nt: TGCGCCAGCAGGGAAAGGGCAGGGTCTGGAAACACCATATATTTT
CDR3aa: CASRERAGSGNTIYF

v_gene: TRBV7-2
d_gene: TRBD2
abundance: -
j_gene: TRBJ2-5
CDR3nt: TGTGCCAGCAGCTTAAATCCGGGAGGAGAGACCCAGTACTTC
CDR3aa: CASSLNPGGETQYF

v_gene: TRBV6-5
d_gene: -
abundance: -
j_gene: TRBJ1-1
CDR3nt: TGTGCCAGCAGTTTAGACGAGAACACTGAAGCTTTCTTT
CDR3aa: CASSLDENTEAFF

v_gene: TRBV5-1
d_gene: TRBD1
abundance: -
j_gene: TRBJ2-3
CDR3nt: TGCGCCAGCAGCTTGACCGGGACAGGGGTGGGAGATACGCAGTATTTT
CDR3aa: CASSLTGTGVGDTQYF

v_gene: TRBV6-5
d_gene: TRBD2
abundance: -
j_gene: TRBJ2-7
CDR3nt: TGTGCCAGCAGTTCAGCGGGAGTGGACTACGAGCAGTACTTC
CDR3aa: CASSSAGVDYEQYF

v_gene: TRBV6-6
d_gene: -
abundance: -
j_gene: TRBJ1-1
CDR3nt: TGTGCCAGCAGCCAGGGGCGGGCTGAAGCTTTCTTT
CDR3aa: CASSQGRAEAFF

v_gene: TRBV4-2
d_gene: -
abundance: -
j_gene: TRBJ2-5
CDR3nt: TGTGCCAGCAGCCCTAGGGAGAGGGGGAAAGGGGCCCAGTACTTC
CDR3aa: CASSPRERGKGAQYF

v_gene: TRBV4-3
d_gene: -
abundance: -
j_gene: TRBJ2-7
CDR3nt: TGCGCCAGCAGCCAAGTATACGGGAGTGTCGCCTACTACGAGCAGTACTTC
CDR3aa: CASSQVYGSVAYYEQYF

v_gene: TRBV5-6
d_gene: TRBD2
abundance: -
j_gene: TRBJ2-7
CDR3nt: TGTGCCAGCAGCCGAGGGCCGTCTAGCGGTTACGAGCAGTACTTC
CDR3aa: CASSRGPSSGYEQYF

v_gene: TRBV18
d_gene: -
abundance: -
j_gene: TRBJ1-1
CDR3nt: TGTGCCAGCTCACCTAGGCAACAGTTAAACACTGAAGCTTTCTTT
CDR3aa: CASSPRQQLNTEAFF

v_gene: TRBV14
d_gene: TRBD2
abundance: -
j_gene: TRBJ2-3
CDR3nt: TGTGCCAGCAGCCAAACATTAGCGGGAGGGCCTTTGGATACGCAGTATTTT
CDR3aa: CASSQTLAGGPLDTQYF

v_gene: TRBV7-9
d_gene: -
abundance: -
j_gene: TRBJ1-4
CDR3nt: TGTGCCAGCAGCTCACGGTCTGAAAAACTGTTTTTT
CDR3aa: CASSSRSEKLFF

v_gene: TRBV6-5
d_gene: TRBD2
abundance: few
j_gene: TRBJ2-3
CDR3nt: TGTGCCAGCAGACCCGGGGGGGCTTATACGCAGTATTTT
CDR3aa: CASRPGGAYTQYF

v_gene: TRBV18
d_gene: -
abundance: -
j_gene: TRBJ1-1
CDR3nt: TGTGCCAGCTCACCCACGGGGAACACTGAAGCTTTCTTT
CDR3aa: CASSPTGNTEAFF

v_gene: TRBV6-5
d_gene: TRBD1
abundance: -
j_gene: TRBJ2-7
CDR3nt: TGTGCCAGCAGTTACAGTCGGGACAGCTACGAGCAGTACTTC
CDR3aa: CASSYSRDSYEQYF

v_gene: TRBV5-4
d_gene: -
abundance: -
j_gene: TRBJ1-2
CDR3nt: TGTGCCAGCAGCTTTGGTAGGGGGAGTGGCTACACCTTC
CDR3aa: CASSFGRGSGYTF

v_gene: TRBV6-5
d_gene: TRBD1
abundance: -
j_gene: TRBJ2-3
CDR3nt: TGTGCCAGCAGTTCACAGGGGATGATCACAGATACGCAGTATTTT
CDR3aa: CASSSQGMITDTQYF

v_gene: TRBV5-6
d_gene: -
abundance: -
j_gene: TRBJ1-1
CDR3nt: TGTGCCAGCAGTCTTGGGCCGAACACTGAAGCTTTCTTT
CDR3aa: CASSLGPNTEAFF

v_gene: TRBV19
d_gene: TRBD1
abundance: -
j_gene: TRBJ1-4
CDR3nt: TGTGCCAGTAGCGGAAACAGGGGGAACAATGAAAAACTGTTTTTT
CDR3aa: CASSGNRGNNEKLFF

v_gene: TRBV6-5
d_gene: -
abundance: few
j_gene: TRBJ2-2
CDR3nt: TGTGCCAGCAGTTATCGGCTTGACGCCGGGGAGCTGTTTTTT
CDR3aa: CASSYRLDAGELFF

v_gene: TRBV28
d_gene: TRBD1
abundance: few
j_gene: TRBJ2-2
CDR3nt: TGTGCCAGCAGTTCCGACAGGGACCTTGACACCGGGGAGCTGTTTTTT
CDR3aa: CASSSDRDLDTGELFF

v_gene: TRBV29-1
d_gene: TRBD2
abundance: once
j_gene: TRBJ2-2
CDR3nt: TGCAGCGTTGTGCGGGAGATTAGGGGGGAGCTGTTTTTT
CDR3aa: CSVVREIRGELFF

v_gene: TRBV11-3
d_gene: -
abundance: -
j_gene: TRBJ2-1
CDR3nt: TGTGCCAGCAGCCAACGGGCGGAATACAATGAGCAGTTCTTC
CDR3aa: CASSQRAEYNEQFF

v_gene: TRBV6-6
d_gene: -
abundance: -
j_gene: TRBJ2-1
CDR3nt: TGTGCCAGCAGCTCCTTCGTAAGGGGGGAGCAGTTCTTC
CDR3aa: CASSSFVRGEQFF

v_gene: TRBV19
d_gene: -
abundance: few
j_gene: TRBJ1-2
CDR3nt: TGTGCCAGTAGTCCCGCCCCGGGACGGCTTCGCTACACCTTC
CDR3aa: CASSPAPGRLRYTF